A single sample gave rise to the 14 T cell receptor beta chains below, sequenced in a study of T cells in Graves' hyperthyroidism and ophthalmopathy. Amplified TCR beta CDR3 regions came from RNA transcripts. The HTBI set primed first-round TCR CDR3 RT-PCR. TCRdb ran MiXCR on the multiplex PCR reads and lists one entry per CDR3 protein. The table includes 500,000 to 600,000 distinct CDR3 sequences, about a sixth detected once. Sequencing was done on a sample of blood. These receptors were taken from a woman in her late teens or twenties with Graves' hyperthyroidism.

This clonotype was counted at least ten times. The rearrangement links TRBV18 to TRBJ1-1; D is possibly TRBD1 (5 bases). This CDR3 is 14 amino acids long. V dropped 5 bases and J dropped 5 bases, with 15 bases sitting between them. Germline CDR1 KGHSH, CDR2 LQKENI. The chain's CDR3 is CASSETQGRTEAFF. The CDR3 DNA sequence: TGTGCCAGCTCAGAGACTCAGGGACGTACTGAAGCTTTCTTT.

The chain couples TRBV14 to TRBJ1-2; the D is unclear. The ends were cut back, 0 bases at V and 8 bases at J, with 10 bases in the middle. There are 13 residues in the CDR3. Germline CDR1 reads SGHDN; CDR2 reads FVKESK. For the CDR3, the DNA is TGTGCCAGCAGCCAAGACATATTGGTCGGCTACACCTTC. As protein: CASSQDILVGYTF. Based on the CDR3 plus reference TRBV14 and TRBJ1-2, the full variable domain is EAGVTQFPSHSVIEKGQTVTLRCDPISGHDNLYWYRRVMGKEIKFLLHFVKESKQDESGMPNNRFLAERTGGTYSTLKVQPAELEDSGVYFCASSQDILVGYTFGSGTRLTVV.

This chain joins TRBV5-1 and TRBJ2-3, with 9 positions matching TRBD2. This CDR3 is built from 15 residues. Unmatched junction bases numbered 3, after V lost 0 bases and J lost 4 bases. Looked up from germline, CDR1 is SGHRS and CDR2 is YFSETQ. The CDR3 sequence is CASSLVAGDADTQYF. In DNA form, the CDR3 reads TGCGCCAGCAGCTTGGTAGCGGGAGATGCAGATACGCAGTATTTT.

This clonotype was counted a few times. The chain uses TRBV19 and TRBJ1-1, with TRBD1 matching 7 bases. V was clipped by 5 bases and J by 6 bases; unmatched bases: 9. This CDR3 spans 14 amino acids. Germline CDR1 LNHDA, CDR2 SQIVND (reference sequence). For the CDR3, the DNA is TGTGCCAGTAGTGAAGAACAGGGGCGGGCTGAAGCTTTCTTT. Residues: CASSEEQGRAEAFF.

The chain combines TRBV15 with TRBJ1-1; D gene unclear. The CDR3 has 15 amino acids. The germline V gene has CDR1 LNHNV and CDR2 YYDKDF (reference sequence). The V end was cut by 0 bases, the J end by 0 bases, with 8 bases between. The CDR3 here is CATSRDRNLNTEAFF. CDR3 DNA sequence: TGTGCCACCAGCAGAGATCGGAATTTGAACACTGAAGCTTTCTTT.

On this clonotype: Sequence at one end of the junction differs from germline and may be a read error. The gene calls are TRBV20-1 and TRBJ2-3; D remains unclear. There are 13 residues in the CDR3. Germline CDR1 and CDR2: DFQATT and SNEGSKA (reference sequence). CDR3: CSARLSRTDTRYF. CDR3 in DNA: TGCAGTGCTAGGTTGTCCCGCACAGATACGCGGTATTTT.

The chain joins TRBV7-2 to TRBJ1-2; possible D gene TRBD1, 6 bases. This CDR3 region has 17 residues. CDR1 is SGHTA, CDR2 FQGNSA, per germline. V lost 1 base and J 6 bases, leaving 21 bases between the germline ends. The CDR3 spells CASSLVGWRGSDDGYTF. In nucleotides, the CDR3 is TGTGCCAGCAGCTTAGTCGGGTGGAGGGGGTCGGATGATGGCTACACCTTC.

The sample holds many counts of this clonotype. The chain carries TRBV6-1 and TRBJ1-5, with a tentative D call TRBD1 (6 bases). CDR3 length: 14 amino acids. Between the trimmed V and J ends, which lost 6 bases and 4 bases, there was a span of 13 bases. Per the germline V gene, CDR1 is MNHNS and CDR2 is SASEGT. This CDR3 reads CASREGVGNQPQHF. The CDR3 nucleotides read TGTGCCAGCAGGGAGGGGGTAGGGAATCAGCCCCAGCATTTT.

In its sample, this clonotype was seen many times. The rearrangement links TRBV6-6 to TRBJ2-7; D not certain. The CDR3 has 14 amino acids. The V gene lost 3 bases and the J gene lost 2 bases, with 11 bases spanning the gap. The germline CDR1 and CDR2 sequences are MNHNY and SVGAGI (reference sequence). CDR3: CASSYTRQTYEQYF. CDR3 coding DNA: TGTGCCAGCAGTTATACCCGCCAAACCTACGAGCAGTACTTC.

This clonotype turned up a few times. V is TRBV5-1 and J is TRBJ2-1; TRBD2 agrees at 11 bases. Germline V lookup: CDR1 SGHRS, CDR2 YFSETQ. With 5 bases clipped from V and 5 bases from J, the junction kept 9 bases outside the gene matches. This CDR3 has 16 amino acids. The CDR3 region is CASRDRPGLADNEQFF. The CDR3 region has the DNA TGCGCCAGCAGGGACCGACCGGGACTAGCGGACAATGAGCAGTTCTTC.

There are many counts of this clonotype. The V call is TRBV30, the J call TRBJ1-5; D is perhaps TRBD1 (6 bases). Germline values: CDR1 GTSNPN, CDR2 SVGIG (reference sequence). The CDR3 consists of 14 residues. V was trimmed by 2 bases and J by 4 bases, leaving 12 bases between them. CDR3: CAWSQGFGNQPQHF. Here the CDR3 DNA reads TGTGCCTGGAGTCAGGGGTTTGGAAATCAGCCCCAGCATTTT.

The chain uses TRBV12-3 or TRBV12-4 and TRBJ2-7; D call uncertain. This CDR3 region has 13 residues. V was shortened by 6 bases and J by 2 bases, with 11 bases between the two germline ends. CDR3 sequence: CASSRPDAYEQYF. The DNA of the CDR3 is TGTGCCAGCAGCCGCCCAGACGCCTACGAGCAGTACTTC.

The sample holds many counts of this clonotype. The chain employs TRBV11-2 and TRBJ1-3, with no clear D. The germline CDR1 and CDR2 sequences are SGHAT and FQNNGV. The V end was cut by 3 bases, the J end by 0 bases, with 12 bases between. CDR3 length equals 16 residues. The CDR3 DNA is TGTGCCAGCAGCTTGTTAGGCCAGAGCTCTGGAAACACCATATATTTT. This gives the protein CASSLLGQSSGNTIYF. Full variable domain (missing parts from reference TRBV11-2 and TRBJ1-3): EAGVAQSPRYKIIEKRQSVAFWCNPISGHATLYWYQQILGQGPKLLIQFQNNGVVDDSQLPKDRFSAERLKGVDSTLKIQPAKLEDSAVYLCASSLLGQSSGNTIYFGEGSWLTVV.

The gene calls are TRBV20-1 and TRBJ1-5, with D possibly being TRBD1 (6 bases). With 1 base removed from V and 9 bases from J, the gap between germline ends came to 13 bases. Germline V gene data show CDR1 as DFQATT and CDR2 as SNEGSKA (reference sequence). The CDR3 spans 13 residues. CDR3 in DNA: TGCAGTGCTAGAGGGTCAGGGGCTGGGCCCCAGCATTTT. Protein: CSARGSGAGPQHF.